The sequence of this T cell receptor (beta chain) was determined in a study of regulatory T cells in long-lasting Graves disease (dated by TCRdb to the early 2020s). Study-wide context: To count as having persistent Graves' disease, a patient had to have received antithyroid drug treatment for over 5 years with TSH receptor autoantibodies remaining persistently positive. On average, persistent Graves' disease patients in the clinical cohort had been on antithyroid drugs for roughly 11 years. The study was conducted in China and was registered as a clinical trial. A total of about 33 samples underwent TCR sequencing: about 13 from persistent and about 20 from newly diagnosed Graves' disease patients. Patients with persistent Graves' disease were compared with patients with newly diagnosed Graves' disease using TCR sequencing and RNA sequencing of peripheral blood.

Note on this clonotype: Its binding antigen is unknown. Base qualities were left out, and no much larger clone turns up one base away.

The research as a whole found: Compared with newly diagnosed patients, persistent Graves' disease patients had lower TCR Shannon entropy and fewer highly expanded clones, which suggests clonal expansion. A larger number of public clonotypes was shared among persistent patients (2,741) than among newly diagnosed patients (about 990). TRBV28, TRBJ1-2 and TRBJ2-5 were preferentially used in persistent disease, while TRBV20-1 and TRBJ2-1 were favored in newly diagnosed disease. The authors noted that the small sample size was a limitation that may lower accuracy. Peripheral blood alone was examined, since thyroid tissue, which constituted the primary lesion, could not be accessed. Sequencing and analysis were restricted to the TCR beta chain.

Libraries were made using multiplex PCR. Sequencing took place on an Illumina HiSeq 4000. iRepertoire HTBI primers and Arm-PCR amplification of CDR3 regions were used to construct TCR beta libraries. Gel purification was performed on PCR products prior to sequencing. Per the original workflow: Gene usage analysis of CDR3 amino acid clonotypes relied on the approximately 60 TRBV and 14 TRBJ segments identified across samples. COPE and FqMerger were used to merge the filtered high-quality paired reads into contigs. Contigs were aligned with BLAST to IMGT TRBV, TRBD and TRBJ reference genes, and CDR3 was defined per IMGT. Any clonotype with a frequency above 0.1% was classified as a highly expanded clone. Shannon entropy was used to measure repertoire diversity, and the Gini coefficient was used to measure V-J evenness. A clonotype was considered public if more than one individual shared it. In TCRdb, the public reads were trimmed at Q25 with fastp and aligned with MiXCR, with productive beta chains retained. Every CDR3 protein is listed once, alongside the most common genes and DNA of its rows. TCRdb, not the authors, supplied the V and J calls. The sample records hundreds of thousands of distinct CDR3 sequences, about 18% of which are singletons. The ten largest clones represent just under 30% of the sample.

V is clipped by 5 bases and J by 4 bases, and the sequence between their germline boundaries is 15 bases long. For CDR1 and CDR2, the germline V gene lists SGHTA and FQGTGA. There are 16 amino acids in the CDR3, from cysteine to phenylalanine inclusive. The CDR3 DNA has 48 bases and is translated from base 1. The sample's time point, from its label and the paper: persistent/refractory GD, antithyroid drugs over 5 years with positive TRAb. For both TCR sequencing and RNA sequencing, RNA was extracted from PBMCs in TRIzol. Graves' disease was diagnosed according to American Thyroid Association guidelines. Patients were recruited from an endocrinology department in Xi'an, China. Each patient gave 9 to 10 milliliters of peripheral blood, collected in an EDTA anticoagulant tube. Ficoll Paque Plus density gradient separation was used to isolate PBMCs, and no further T cell sorting was performed. RNA quality was checked with an Agilent 2100 Bioanalyzer and agarose gel, and concentration with a NanoDrop 2000.

The clonotype comes from a female donor with Graves disease. The receptor chain draws on TRBV7-3 and TRBJ1-6; matching of 5 bases hints at TRBD1 as the D gene. The material sequenced was peripheral blood mononuclear cells (PBMCs), taken when the disease was refractory, from a patient treated with antithyroid drugs. The DNA sequence is as follows: TGTGCCAGCAGCCTCCAAGCGGGGCCTTATAATTCACCCCTCCACTTT. Translation gives CASSLQAGPYNSPLHF.